The text below deals with one T cell receptor beta chain. This CDR3 is 14 amino acids long. Per germline, CDR1 SNHLY and CDR2 FYNNEI. V lost 10 bases to trimming and J lost 1 base; unmatched junction nucleotides: 5. This entry is derived from a study of shared clonotypes between healthy human individuals. Repertoires were generated with immunoSEQ multiplex PCR, while TCRdb's copy carries only in-frame clones and drops some. In the table there are about 460,000 clones, more than 70% of which are singletons. This TCR came from a middle-aged woman in good health. Some clones in this sample may be carry-over from other donors' samples. The sample was PBMCs. The chain employs TRBV2 and TRBJ1-1, with TRBD1 identical over 11 bases. The DNA for the CDR3 is TGTGCCATGGTAGGACAGGGGGCGAACACTGAAGCTTTCTTT. Translation gives CAMVGQGANTEAFF.